The sequence of this TCR beta chain was determined in a study of blood T cell repertoires in COVID-19. Per the original data handling: Cell counts per sample came from amplifying reference gene primers. The method was immunoSEQ multiplex PCR; TCRdb's version includes in-frame clones alone and lacks a portion of them. D and trimming come from the DNA, and the V and J calls and clone size come from that table. Among roughly 100,000 clones listed, roughly 87% were seen once. Germline V gives CDR1 SGHDN, CDR2 FVKESK. Trimming removed 4 bases from V and 3 bases from J, with 12 bases in between. There are 15 residues in the CDR3.

The TCR comes from a woman aged 45-60 years with COVID-19, enrolled during active disease. This chain uses TRBV14 with TRBJ2-2; tentative D call: TRBD1 (6 bases). Sample: peripheral blood. CDR3 loop: CASSPQGIYTGELFF. Written as DNA, the CDR3 is TGTGCCAGCAGCCCCCAGGGGATCTACACCGGGGAGCTGTTTTTT.